This T cell receptor beta chain was documented in a study of CD4 T cells in lung cancer (dated by TCRdb to the late 2010s). With regard to the full study: To find responses to candidate mutation-encoded neoepitopes, the study screened blood T cells from NSCLC patients and isolated neoantigen-specific CD4+ T-cell clones and TCRs. Lung adenocarcinoma or squamous cell carcinoma was present in the resected patients, who were aged 60 to 69 at blood donation and were mostly former smokers. Treatments received by the patients before blood donation included platinum chemotherapy, and some patients received nivolumab or pembrolizumab. TCRB deep sequencing tracked the frequency of neoantigen-specific clonotypes in tumor resections, non-adjacent lung and cultured T-cell products. Beyond this particular receptor, the publication reports: Nonspecific IFNgamma producers of unknown purity were included among IFNgamma-sorted cells, so expanded lines were found to range from monoclonal to oligoclonal. Rather than memory responses to the cancer, some blood-derived responses might reflect cross-reactivity or in vitro priming of naive T cells.

Library generation was performed with the immunoSEQ multiplex PCR assay. Qiagen DNeasy or QIAamp micro DNA kits were used to isolate DNA, and the Adaptive Biotechnology human TCRB sequencing kit was used to sequence TCRB. Sequencing of TCRB libraries was performed on an Illumina MiSeq. Turning to the authors' computational methods: The kit provider's software was used to analyze TCRB sequence data, and Fisher's exact test was used to test clonotype templates for tumor enrichment. The immuneACCESS repertoire file appears here via TCRdb, limited to in-frame rearrangements. These files lack a portion of the clones; in checked studies, under half of the deficit traces to unresolved V genes, and the cause of the others is not known. The V and J calls and clone size were taken over from that table, and D and trimming were inferred from the DNA. The sample table holds 1,500 to 2,000 clones, of which 71% were seen once. Of the sample, about 6% is held by the ten largest clones.

For over ten days, PBMCs were stimulated with mutant 27-mer peptides together with IL21, IL7, IL15 and IL2, and afterward were restimulated with peptide-pulsed autologous B cells. After restimulation with peptide-pulsed B cells, live IFNgamma-secreting T cells were sorted by cytokine capture on a FACS Aria2. Sorted cells were expanded at limiting dilution, roughly 3 or 10 cells per well, with irradiated allogeneic PBMCs, phytohemagglutinin and IL2 for roughly 13 to 21 days. Peripheral blood samples or leukapheresis products were collected from the patients. The antigen specificity of expanded lines was screened by IFNgamma ELISA against autologous B cells pulsed with mutant peptides. Only one count was recorded for this clone. Its antigen specificity is not known. Base qualities are missing; no much larger clone stands one base away. CDR1 and CDR2, per the germline V gene, are SGHRS and YFSETQ. Counted from cysteine to phenylalanine, this CDR3 has 11 amino acids. CDR3 DNA is the only sequence kept; it has 33 bases, read in frame from the first base. V and J are truncated by 5 bases and 7 bases respectively, leaving an intervening sequence of 6 bases.

This sequence uses TRBV5-1 and TRBJ2-2; no D gene is confidently identified. The sequenced material came from a CD4+ T cell line or clone grown in culture. This clonotype was obtained from a woman in her sixties or seventies with non-small cell lung cancer. Some clones in this sample may be carry-over from other donors' samples. The nucleotide sequence is given as TGCGCCAGCAGGGACGTCGGGGAGCTGTTTTTT. Its protein reads: CASRDVGELFF. Reference TRBV5-1 and TRBJ2-2 genes cover what lies past the CDR3, so the full variable domain is KAGVTQTPRYLIKTRGQQVTLSCSPISGHRSVSWYQQTPGQGLQFLFEYFSETQRNKGNFPGRFSGRQFSNSRSEMNVSTLELGDSALYLCASRDVGELFFGEGSRLTVL.